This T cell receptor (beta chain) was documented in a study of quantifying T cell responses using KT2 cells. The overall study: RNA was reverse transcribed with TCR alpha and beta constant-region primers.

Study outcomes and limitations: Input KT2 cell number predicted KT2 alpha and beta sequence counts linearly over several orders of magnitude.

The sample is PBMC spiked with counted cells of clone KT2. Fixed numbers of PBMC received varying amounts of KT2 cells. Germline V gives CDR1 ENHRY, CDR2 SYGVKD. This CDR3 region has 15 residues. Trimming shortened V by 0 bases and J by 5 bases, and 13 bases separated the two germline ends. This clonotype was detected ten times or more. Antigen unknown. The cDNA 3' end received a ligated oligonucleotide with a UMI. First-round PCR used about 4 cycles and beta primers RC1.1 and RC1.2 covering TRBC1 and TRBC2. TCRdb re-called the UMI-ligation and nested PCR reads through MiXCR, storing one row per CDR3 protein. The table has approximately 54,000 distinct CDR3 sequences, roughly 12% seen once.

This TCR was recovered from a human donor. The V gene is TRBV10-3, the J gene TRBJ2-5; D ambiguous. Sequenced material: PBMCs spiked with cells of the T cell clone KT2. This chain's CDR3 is CAISESNPPSETQYF. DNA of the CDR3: TGTGCCATCAGTGAGTCGAACCCCCCGTCGGAGACCCAGTACTTC.